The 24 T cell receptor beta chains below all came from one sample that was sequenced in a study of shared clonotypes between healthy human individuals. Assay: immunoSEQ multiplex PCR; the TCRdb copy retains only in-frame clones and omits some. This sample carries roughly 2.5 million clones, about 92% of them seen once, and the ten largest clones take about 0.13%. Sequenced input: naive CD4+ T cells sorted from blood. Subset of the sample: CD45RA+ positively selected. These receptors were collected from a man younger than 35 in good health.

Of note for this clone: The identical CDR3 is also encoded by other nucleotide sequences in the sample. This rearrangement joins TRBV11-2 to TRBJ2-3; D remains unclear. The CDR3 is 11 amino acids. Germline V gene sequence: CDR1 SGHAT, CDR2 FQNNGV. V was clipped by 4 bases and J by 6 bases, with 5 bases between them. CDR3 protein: CASSSLDTQYF. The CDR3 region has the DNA TGTGCCAGCAGCTCGCTTGATACGCAGTATTTT.

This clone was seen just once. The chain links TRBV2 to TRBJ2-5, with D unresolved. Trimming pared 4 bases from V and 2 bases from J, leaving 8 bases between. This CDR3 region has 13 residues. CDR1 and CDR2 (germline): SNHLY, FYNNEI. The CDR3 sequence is CASSVGTQETQYF. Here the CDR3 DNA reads TGTGCCAGCAGTGTCGGCACTCAAGAGACCCAGTACTTC.

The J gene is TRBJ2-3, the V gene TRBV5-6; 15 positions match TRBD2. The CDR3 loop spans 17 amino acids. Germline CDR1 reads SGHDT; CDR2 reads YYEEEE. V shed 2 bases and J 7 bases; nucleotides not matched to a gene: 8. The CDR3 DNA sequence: TGTGCCAGCAGCTTCGTCCGGACTAGCGGGGGGGGAAATACGCAGTATTTT. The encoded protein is CASSFVRTSGGGNTQYF.

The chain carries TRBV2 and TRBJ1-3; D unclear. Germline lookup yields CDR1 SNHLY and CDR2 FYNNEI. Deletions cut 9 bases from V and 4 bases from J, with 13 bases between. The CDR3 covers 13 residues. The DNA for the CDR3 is TGTGCCAGTACCTTGTCTACGGGAAACACCATATATTTT. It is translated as CASTLSTGNTIYF.

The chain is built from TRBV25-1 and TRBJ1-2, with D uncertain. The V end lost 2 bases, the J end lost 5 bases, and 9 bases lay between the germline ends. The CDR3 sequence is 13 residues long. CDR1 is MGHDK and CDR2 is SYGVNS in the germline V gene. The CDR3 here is CASSENTEYGYTF. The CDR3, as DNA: TGTGCCAGCAGTGAAAACACGGAGTATGGCTACACCTTC.

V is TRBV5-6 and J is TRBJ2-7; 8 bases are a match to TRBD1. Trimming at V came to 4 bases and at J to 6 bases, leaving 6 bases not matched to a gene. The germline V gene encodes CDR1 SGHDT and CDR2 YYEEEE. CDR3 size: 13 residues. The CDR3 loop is CASSPTGVGEQYF. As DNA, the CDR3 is TGTGCCAGCAGCCCGACAGGGGTCGGCGAGCAGTACTTC.

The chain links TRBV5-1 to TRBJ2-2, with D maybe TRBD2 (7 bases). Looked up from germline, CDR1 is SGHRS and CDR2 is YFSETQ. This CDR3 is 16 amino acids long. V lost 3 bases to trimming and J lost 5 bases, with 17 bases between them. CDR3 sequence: CASSSWGGAGTGELFF. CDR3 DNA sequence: TGCGCCAGCAGCTCCTGGGGGGGCGCCGGGACCGGGGAGCTGTTTTTT.

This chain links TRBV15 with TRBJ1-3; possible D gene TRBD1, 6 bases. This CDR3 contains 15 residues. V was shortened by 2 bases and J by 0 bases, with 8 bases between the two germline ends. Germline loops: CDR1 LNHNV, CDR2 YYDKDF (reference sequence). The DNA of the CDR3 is TGTGCCACCAGCAGATCACAGGGCTCTGGAAACACCATATATTTT. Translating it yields CATSRSQGSGNTIYF. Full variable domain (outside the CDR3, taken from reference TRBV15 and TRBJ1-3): DAMVIQNPRYQVTQFGKPVTLSCSQTLNHNVMYWYQQKSSQAPKLLFHYYDKDFNNEADTPDNFQSRRPNTSFCFLDIRSPGLGDTAMYLCATSRSQGSGNTIYFGEGSWLTVV.

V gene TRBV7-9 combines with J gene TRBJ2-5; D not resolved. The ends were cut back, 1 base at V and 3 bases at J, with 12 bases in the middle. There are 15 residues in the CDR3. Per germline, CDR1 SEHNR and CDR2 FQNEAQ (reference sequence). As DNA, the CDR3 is TGTGCCAGCAGCTTAGGGTTATACACCAAAGAGACCCAGTACTTC. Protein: CASSLGLYTKETQYF.

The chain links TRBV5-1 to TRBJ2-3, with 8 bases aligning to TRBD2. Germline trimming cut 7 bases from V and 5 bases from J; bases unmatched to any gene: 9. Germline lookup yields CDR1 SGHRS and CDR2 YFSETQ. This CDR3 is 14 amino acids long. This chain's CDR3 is CASLRYSGGDTQYF. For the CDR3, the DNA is TGCGCCAGCCTCCGGTACAGCGGGGGAGATACGCAGTATTTT.

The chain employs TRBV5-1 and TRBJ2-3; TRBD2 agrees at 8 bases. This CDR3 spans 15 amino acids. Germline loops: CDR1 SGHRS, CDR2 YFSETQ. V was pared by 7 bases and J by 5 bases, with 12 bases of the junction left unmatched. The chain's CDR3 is CASGPLRGAQDTQYF. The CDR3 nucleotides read TGCGCCAGCGGGCCTCTGCGGGGGGCCCAAGATACGCAGTATTTT.

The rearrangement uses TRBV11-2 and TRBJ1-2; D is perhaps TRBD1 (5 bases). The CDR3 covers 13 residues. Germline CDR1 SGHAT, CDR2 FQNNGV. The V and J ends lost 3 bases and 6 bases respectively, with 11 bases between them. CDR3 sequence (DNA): TGTGCCAGCAGCTTCGTGGGGCTAAATGGCTACACCTTC. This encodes CASSFVGLNGYTF.

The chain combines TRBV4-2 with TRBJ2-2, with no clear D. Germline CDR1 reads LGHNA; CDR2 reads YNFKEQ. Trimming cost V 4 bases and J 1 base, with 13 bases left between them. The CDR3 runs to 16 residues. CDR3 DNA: TGTGCCAGCAGCCCCTACATGGCGGAGAACACCGGGGAGCTGTTTTTT. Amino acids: CASSPYMAENTGELFF.

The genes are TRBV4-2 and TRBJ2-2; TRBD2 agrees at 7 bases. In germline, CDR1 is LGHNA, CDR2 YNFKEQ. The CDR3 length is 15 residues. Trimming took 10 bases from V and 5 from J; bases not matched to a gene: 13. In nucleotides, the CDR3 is TGTGCCACCACGGGGGAGGGGATTGAAACCGGGGAGCTGTTTTTT. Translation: CATTGEGIETGELFF.

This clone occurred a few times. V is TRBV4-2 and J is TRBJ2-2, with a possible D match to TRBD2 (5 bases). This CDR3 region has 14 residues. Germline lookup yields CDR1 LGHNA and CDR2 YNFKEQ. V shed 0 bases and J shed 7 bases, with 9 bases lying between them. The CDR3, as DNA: TGTGCCAGCAGCCAAGATCTAGCTCTCGGGGAGCTGTTTTTT. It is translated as CASSQDLALGELFF.

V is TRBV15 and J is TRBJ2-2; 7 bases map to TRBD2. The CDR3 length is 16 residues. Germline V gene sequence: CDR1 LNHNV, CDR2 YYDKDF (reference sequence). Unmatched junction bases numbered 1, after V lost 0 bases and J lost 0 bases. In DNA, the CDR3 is TGTGCCACCAGCAGAGACCTAGCGGCGAACACCGGGGAGCTGTTTTTT. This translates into CATSRDLAANTGELFF. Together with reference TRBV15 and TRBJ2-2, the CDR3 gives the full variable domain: DAMVIQNPRYQVTQFGKPVTLSCSQTLNHNVMYWYQQKSSQAPKLLFHYYDKDFNNEADTPDNFQSRRPNTSFCFLDIRSPGLGDTAMYLCATSRDLAANTGELFFGEGSRLTVL.

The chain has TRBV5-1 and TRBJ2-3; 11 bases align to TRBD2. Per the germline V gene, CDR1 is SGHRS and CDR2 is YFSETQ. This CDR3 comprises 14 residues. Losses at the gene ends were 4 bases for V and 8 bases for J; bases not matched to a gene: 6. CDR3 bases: TGCGCCAGCAGCCAGCTAGCGGGAGGCGGTACGCAGTATTTT. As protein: CASSQLAGGGTQYF.

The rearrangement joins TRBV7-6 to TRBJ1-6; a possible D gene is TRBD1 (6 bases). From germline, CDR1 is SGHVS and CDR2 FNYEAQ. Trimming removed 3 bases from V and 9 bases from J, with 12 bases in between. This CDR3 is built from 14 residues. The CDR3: CASSFGDNSSPLHF. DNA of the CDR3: TGTGCCAGCAGCTTTGGGGACAACTCTTCACCCCTCCACTTT.

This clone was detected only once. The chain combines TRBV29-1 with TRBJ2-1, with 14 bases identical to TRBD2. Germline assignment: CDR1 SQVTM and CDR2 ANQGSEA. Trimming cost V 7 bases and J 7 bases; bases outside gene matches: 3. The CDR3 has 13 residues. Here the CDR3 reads CSGRTSGRNEQFF. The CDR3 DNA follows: TGCAGCGGCCGGACTAGCGGGAGGAATGAGCAGTTCTTC.

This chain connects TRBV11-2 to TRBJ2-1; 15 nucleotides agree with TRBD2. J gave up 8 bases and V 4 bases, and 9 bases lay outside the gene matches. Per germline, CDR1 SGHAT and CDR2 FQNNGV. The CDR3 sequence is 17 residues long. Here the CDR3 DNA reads TGTGCCAGCAGCTCCCAACGGACTAGCGGGGGGGCACATGAGCAGTTCTTC. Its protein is CASSSQRTSGGAHEQFF.

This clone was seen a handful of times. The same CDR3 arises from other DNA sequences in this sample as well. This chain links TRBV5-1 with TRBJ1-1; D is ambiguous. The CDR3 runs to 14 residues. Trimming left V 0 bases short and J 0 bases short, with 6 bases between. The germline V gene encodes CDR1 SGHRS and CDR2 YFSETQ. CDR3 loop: CASSLDSLNTEAFF. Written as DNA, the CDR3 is TGCGCCAGCAGCTTGGACAGTTTGAACACTGAAGCTTTCTTT.

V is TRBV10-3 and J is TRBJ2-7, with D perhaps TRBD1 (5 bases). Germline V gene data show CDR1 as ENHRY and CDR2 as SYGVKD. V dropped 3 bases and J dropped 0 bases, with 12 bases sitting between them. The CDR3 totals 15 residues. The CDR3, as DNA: TGTGCCATCAGTGATAGGGGCCTCGACTCCTACGAGCAGTACTTC. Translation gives CAISDRGLDSYEQYF.

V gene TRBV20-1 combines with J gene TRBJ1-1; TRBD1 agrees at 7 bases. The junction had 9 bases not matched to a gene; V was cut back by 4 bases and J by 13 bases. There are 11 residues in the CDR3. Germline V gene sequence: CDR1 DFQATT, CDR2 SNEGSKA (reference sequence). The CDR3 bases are TGCAGTGCTAACCCACAGGGGACGGATTTCTTT. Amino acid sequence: CSANPQGTDFF.

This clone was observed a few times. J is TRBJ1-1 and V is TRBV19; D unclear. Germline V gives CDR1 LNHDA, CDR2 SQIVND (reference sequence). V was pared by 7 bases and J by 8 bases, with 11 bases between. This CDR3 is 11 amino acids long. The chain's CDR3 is CASTRTGEAFF. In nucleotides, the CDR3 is TGTGCCAGTACCCGGACGGGAGAAGCTTTCTTT.